Listed below are T cell receptor beta chains from one sample, sequenced in a study of regulatory T cells in long-lasting Graves disease. TCRdb fed the multiplex PCR reads into MiXCR, producing one record per CDR3 protein. Found here are some 250,000 distinct CDR3 sequences, around 18% of them singletons; the top ten hold 12% to 15%. The sample also formed part of further work on T cells in Graves' hyperthyroidism and ophthalmopathy.

The starting material was peripheral blood mononuclear cells (PBMCs), obtained at new diagnosis, from a patient treated with antithyroid drugs. The origin of the receptors is a woman in her 30s with Graves disease. Both conserved end residues are part of each CDR3. Fields, in order: J gene, V gene, clone size, D gene, CDR3 DNA, CDR3 protein. The D gene is left open where the match is weak. Clone size, where shown, is once, few, many, or a class for clones that have expanded.

>TRBJ1-2|TRBV6-1|few|-
TGTGCCAGCAGTGGGGGGTCCCGGGGTGGCTACACCTTC
CASSGGSRGGYTF
>TRBJ2-1|TRBV12-5|-|-
TGTGCTAGTGGTTTGGTACTCGGGCGCTCCTACAATGAGCAGTTCTTC
CASGLVLGRSYNEQFF
>TRBJ2-3|TRBV11-1|many|-
TGTGCCAGCAGCTTAATGGGGACAGATACGCAGTATTTT
CASSLMGTDTQYF
>TRBJ1-2|TRBV6-1|many|-
TGTGCCAGCAGTGAATGGCAGGGAGAGAACTATGGCTACACCTTC
CASSEWQGENYGYTF
>TRBJ1-1|TRBV19|many|-
TGTGCCAGTCGGCTGGAGTGGGAGAGAACGAGCGCTGAAGCTTTCTTT
CASRLEWERTSAEAFF
>TRBJ2-5|TRBV6-9|many|-
TGTGCCAGCAGTTACAGGCCTAGCCTGCTCCAAGAGACCCAGTACTTC
CASSYRPSLLQETQYF
>TRBJ2-2|TRBV18|once|-
TGTGCCAGCTCACGGGTACAGGGATACACCGGGGAGCTGTTTTTT
CASSRVQGYTGELFF
>TRBJ2-5|TRBV10-3|many|TRBD1
TGTGCCATCAGTGACGCGGGACAGGGAGTCCAAGAGACCCAGTACTTC
CAISDAGQGVQETQYF
>TRBJ2-5|TRBV19|-|-
TGTGCCAGTAGTTGGGGGTCCTACAATGAGCAGTACTTC
CASSWGSYNEQYF
>TRBJ2-1|TRBV3-1|few|TRBD1
TGTGCCAGCAGCCGCGGGACAGGAGAGCAGTTCTTC
CASSRGTGEQFF
>TRBJ2-6|TRBV7-3|few|-
TGTGCCAGCAGCCCTGCCCGGACATCATCTGGGGCCAACGTCCTGACTTTC
CASSPARTSSGANVLTF
>TRBJ2-7|TRBV11-2|many|-
TGTGCCAGCAGCTTAGTTGACTTGGAACTGCAGTACTTC
CASSLVDLELQYF
>TRBJ1-2|TRBV7-8|many|-
TGTGCCAGCAGCGTGAGACAGAGTTCCTATGGCTACACCTTC
CASSVRQSSYGYTF
>TRBJ2-1|TRBV11-2|many|-
TGTGCCAGCAGCTCCCCCCTCGGGGTCGGATCCTACAATGAGCAGTTCTTC
CASSSPLGVGSYNEQFF
>TRBJ1-5|TRBV4-1|-|-
TGCGCCAGCAGCCAGCCTGGACGGATTAGCAATCAGCCCCAGCATTTT
CASSQPGRISNQPQHF
>TRBJ1-6|TRBV6-1|many|-
TGTGCCAGCCTTGTTGGGGGGAATTCACCCCTCCACTTT
CASLVGGNSPLHF
>TRBJ1-3|TRBV20-1|many|TRBD1
TGCAGTGCTAATGGACAGGGGATTGGAAACACCATATATTTT
CSANGQGIGNTIYF
>TRBJ1-1|TRBV19|-|-
TGTGCCAGTAGTGGGTTAGAAGCTTTCTTT
CASSGLEAFF
>TRBJ1-1|TRBV19|many|TRBD1
TGTGCCAGTAGTAGTCCCACAGGGGTCGTGGTGAACACTGAAGCTTTCTTT
CASSSPTGVVVNTEAFF
>TRBJ1-1|TRBV9|many|-
TGTGCCAGCAGCGTAGTTCAAAGTAACACTGAAGCTTTCTTT
CASSVVQSNTEAFF
>TRBJ2-1|TRBV7-9|many|TRBD2
TGTGCCAGCAGCAAAACGGGACTAGCGGGGGGCAATGAGCAGTTCTTC
CASSKTGLAGGNEQFF
>TRBJ2-1|TRBV5-6|-|TRBD2
TGTGCCAGCAGCCCTCAGGGACTAGCGGTGAGGGAGCAGTTCTTC
CASSPQGLAVREQFF
>TRBJ2-7|TRBV20-1|many|-
TGCAGTGCTAGGATAGACAGCTACGAGCAGTACTTC
CSARIDSYEQYF
>TRBJ2-3|TRBV7-6|many|-
TGTGCCAGCAGCTTATTCGTTTCCACCATAGGGGGCACAGATACGCAGTATTTT
CASSLFVSTIGGTDTQYF
>TRBJ2-7|TRBV27|-|-
TGTGCCAGCAGTATCGGGATTAACTACGAGCAGTACTTC
CASSIGINYEQYF
>TRBJ2-2|TRBV18|many|-
TGTGCCAGCTCACCAGAGGCGACCGGGGAGCTGTTTTTT
CASSPEATGELFF
>TRBJ1-2|TRBV5-7|-|-
TGTGCCAGCAGCTTTGGGCGGTACTACACCTTC
CASSFGRYYTF
>TRBJ2-1|TRBV3-1|many|-
TGTGCCAGCAGCCGGGGTGGGGAGCAGTTCTTC
CASSRGGEQFF
>TRBJ1-2|TRBV6-5|many|TRBD1
TGTGCCAGCAGTTACTCGGGGACAGGGAACTATGGCTACACCTTC
CASSYSGTGNYGYTF
>TRBJ1-2|TRBV20-1|many|TRBD1
TGCAGTGCGATAAACAGGGGGGGAGGGTATGGCTACACCTTC
CSAINRGGGYGYTF
>TRBJ2-7|TRBV2|many|-
TGTGCCAGCAGTGAAGAGGAGCGGGACGAGCAGTACTTC
CASSEEERDEQYF
>TRBJ2-7|TRBV27|-|TRBD2
TGTGCCAGCAGTCTGAGGCGGGGGGCCTACGAGCAGTACTTC
CASSLRRGAYEQYF
>TRBJ2-7|TRBV7-9|many|TRBD1
TGTGCCAGCAGCCCCGACAGGGCCTCCTACGAGCAGTACTTC
CASSPDRASYEQYF
>TRBJ1-5|TRBV5-6|many|TRBD1
TGTGCCAGCAGCTCGGTCGGGACAGTCAATCAGCCCCAGCATTTT
CASSSVGTVNQPQHF
>TRBJ2-4|TRBV20-1|few|-
TGCAGTGCTAGAAAAAGGGATGCGACAGCTAGAGCCAAAAACATTCAGTACTTC
CSARKRDATARAKNIQYF
>TRBJ2-1|TRBV18|many|-
TGTGCCAGCTCACCACCTTCAACTAGCTCCTACAATGAGCAGTTCTTC
CASSPPSTSSYNEQFF
>TRBJ2-7|TRBV12-3/TRBV12-4|-|-
TGTGCCAGCAGTTTAGACGCACGGCAAGGGATAAGCGAGCAGTACTTC
CASSLDARQGISEQYF
>TRBJ2-5|TRBV9|-|-
TGTGCCAGCAGCGTCTCAGGTACACTTGATGGGACCCAGTACTTC
CASSVSGTLDGTQYF
>TRBJ1-2|TRBV29-1|-|-
TGCAGCGTTGAAAGGGGGGGCTACACCTTC
CSVERGGYTF
>TRBJ1-6|TRBV12-5|many|TRBD1
TGTGCTAGTGGTTGGGACAGGGGAGATTCACCCCTCCACTTT
CASGWDRGDSPLHF
>TRBJ2-1|TRBV27|many|TRBD2
TGTGCCAGCAGTTTAGTGGGGGGGATCCACAATGAGCAGTTCTTC
CASSLVGGIHNEQFF
>TRBJ1-2|TRBV9|-|-
TGTGCCAGCAGCGGGGACCCTAGGGGCTATGGCTACACCTTC
CASSGDPRGYGYTF
>TRBJ1-3|TRBV6-5|few|-
TGTGCCAGCAGTTCTGGCAGAAGAGACACCATATATTTT
CASSSGRRDTIYF
>TRBJ1-2|TRBV19|many|-
TGTGCCAGTAGTCCCTTGGTCGCCGTAGAGGGCTACACCTTC
CASSPLVAVEGYTF